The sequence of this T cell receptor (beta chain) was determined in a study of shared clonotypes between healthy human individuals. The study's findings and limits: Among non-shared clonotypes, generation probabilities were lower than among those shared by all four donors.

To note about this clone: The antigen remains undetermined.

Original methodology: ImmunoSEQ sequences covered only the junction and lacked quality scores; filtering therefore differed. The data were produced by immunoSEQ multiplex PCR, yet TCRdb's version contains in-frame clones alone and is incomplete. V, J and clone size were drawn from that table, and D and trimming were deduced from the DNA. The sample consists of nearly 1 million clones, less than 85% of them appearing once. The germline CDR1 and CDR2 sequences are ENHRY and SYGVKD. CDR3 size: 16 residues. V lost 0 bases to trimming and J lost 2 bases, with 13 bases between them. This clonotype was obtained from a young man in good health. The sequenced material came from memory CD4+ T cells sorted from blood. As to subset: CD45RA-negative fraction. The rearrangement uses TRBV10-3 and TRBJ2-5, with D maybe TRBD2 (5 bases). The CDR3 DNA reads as TGTGCCATCAGTGAGTCGACGGGATTGGGGCAAGAGACCCAGTACTTC. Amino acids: CAISESTGLGQETQYF.